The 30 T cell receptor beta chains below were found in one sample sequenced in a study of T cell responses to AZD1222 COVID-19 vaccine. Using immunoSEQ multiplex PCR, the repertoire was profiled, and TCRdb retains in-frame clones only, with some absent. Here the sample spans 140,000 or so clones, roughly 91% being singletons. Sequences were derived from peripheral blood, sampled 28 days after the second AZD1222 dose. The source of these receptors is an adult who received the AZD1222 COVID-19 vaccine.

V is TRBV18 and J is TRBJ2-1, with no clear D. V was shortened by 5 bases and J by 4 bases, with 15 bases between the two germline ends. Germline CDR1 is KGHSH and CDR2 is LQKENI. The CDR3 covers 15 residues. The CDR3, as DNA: TGTGCCAGCTCAACATCCCGTTACGGGTACAATGAGCAGTTCTTC. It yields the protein CASSTSRYGYNEQFF.

CDR3 DNA sequence: TGCGCCAGCACAGGGGATGACACCGGGGAGCTGTTTTTT. Its protein is CASTGDDTGELFF. This chain joins TRBV5-1 and TRBJ2-2; weak D call: TRBD1 (6 bases). Trimming took 6 bases from V and 3 from J, leaving 9 bases between them. Germline CDR1 and CDR2: SGHRS and YFSETQ. The CDR3 totals 13 residues.

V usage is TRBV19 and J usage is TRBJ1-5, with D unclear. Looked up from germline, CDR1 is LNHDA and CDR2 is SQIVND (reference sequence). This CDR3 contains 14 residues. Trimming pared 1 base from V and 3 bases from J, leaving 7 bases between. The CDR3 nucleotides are TGTGCCAGTAGTATAGGCCGGTTCAATCAGCCCCAGCATTTT. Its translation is CASSIGRFNQPQHF. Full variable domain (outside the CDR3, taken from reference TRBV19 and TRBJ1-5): DGGITQSPKYLFRKEGQNVTLSCEQNLNHDAMYWYRQDPGQGLRLIYYSQIVNDFQKGDIAEGYSVSREKKESFPLTVTSAQKNPTAFYLCASSIGRFNQPQHFGDGTRLSIL.

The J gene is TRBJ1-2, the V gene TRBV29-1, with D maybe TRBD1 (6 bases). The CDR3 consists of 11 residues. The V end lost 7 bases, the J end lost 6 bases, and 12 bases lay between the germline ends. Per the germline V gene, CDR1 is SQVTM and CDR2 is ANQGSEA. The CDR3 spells CSGGADHGYTF. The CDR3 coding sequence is TGCAGCGGGGGGGCGGATCATGGCTACACCTTC.

The CDR3 sequence: CASERRNRDNYGYTF. For the CDR3, the DNA is TGTGCCAGCGAGAGGAGGAACAGGGATAACTATGGCTACACCTTC. The J gene is TRBJ1-2, the V gene TRBV6-1, with D perhaps TRBD1 (6 bases). The CDR3 spans 15 residues. CDR1 is MNHNS and CDR2 is SASEGT in the germline V gene. V lost 8 bases and J 1 base, leaving 17 bases between the germline ends.

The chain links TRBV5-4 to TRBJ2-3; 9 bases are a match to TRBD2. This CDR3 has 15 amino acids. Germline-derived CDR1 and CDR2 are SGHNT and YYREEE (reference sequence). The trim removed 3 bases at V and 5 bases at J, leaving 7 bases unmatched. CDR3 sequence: CASSSGVSGRDTQYF. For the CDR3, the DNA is TGTGCCAGCAGCTCCGGGGTTAGCGGGAGAGATACGCAGTATTTT. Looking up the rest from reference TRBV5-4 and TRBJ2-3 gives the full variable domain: ETGVTQSPTHLIKTRGQQVTLRCSSQSGHNTVSWYQQALGQGPQFIFQYYREEENGRGNFPPRFSGLQFPNYSSELNVNALELDDSALYLCASSSGVSGRDTQYFGPGTRLTVL.

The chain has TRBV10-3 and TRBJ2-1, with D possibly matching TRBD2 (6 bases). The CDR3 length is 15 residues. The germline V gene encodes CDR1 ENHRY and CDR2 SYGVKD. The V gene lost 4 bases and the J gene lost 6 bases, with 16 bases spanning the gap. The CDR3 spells CAISGGGKLLNEQFF. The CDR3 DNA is TGTGCCATCAGTGGAGGCGGGAAGTTGCTCAATGAGCAGTTCTTC.

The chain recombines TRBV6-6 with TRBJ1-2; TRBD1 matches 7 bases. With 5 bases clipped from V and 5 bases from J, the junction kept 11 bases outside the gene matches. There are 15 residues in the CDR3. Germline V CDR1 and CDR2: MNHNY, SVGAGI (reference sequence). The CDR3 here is CASSVEEGALYGYTF. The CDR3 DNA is TGTGCCAGCAGTGTCGAGGAGGGGGCTTTGTATGGCTACACCTTC.

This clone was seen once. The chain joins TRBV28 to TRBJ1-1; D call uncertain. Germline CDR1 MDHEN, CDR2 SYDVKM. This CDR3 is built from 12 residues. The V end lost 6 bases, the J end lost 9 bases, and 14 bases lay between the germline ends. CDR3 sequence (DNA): TGTGCCAGCAGCTCCCTCGAGGTCCAAGCTTTCTTT. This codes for CASSSLEVQAFF.

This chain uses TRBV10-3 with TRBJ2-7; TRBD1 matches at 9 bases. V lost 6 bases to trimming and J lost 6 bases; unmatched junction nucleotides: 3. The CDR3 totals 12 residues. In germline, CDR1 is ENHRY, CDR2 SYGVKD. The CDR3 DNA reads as TGTGCCATCAGGCTGACAGGGGGCGAGCAGTACTTC. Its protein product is CAIRLTGGEQYF.

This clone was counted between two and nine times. The DNA of the CDR3 is TGTGCCAGCAGCTCCGCGAGGGATGAGCAGTTCTTC. Translation: CASSSARDEQFF. The V gene is TRBV7-9, the J gene TRBJ2-1; TRBD2 is a possible D gene (5 bases). With 4 bases removed from V and 8 bases from J, the gap between germline ends came to 9 bases. The CDR3 is 12 amino acids. CDR1 is SEHNR and CDR2 is FQNEAQ in the germline V gene (reference sequence).

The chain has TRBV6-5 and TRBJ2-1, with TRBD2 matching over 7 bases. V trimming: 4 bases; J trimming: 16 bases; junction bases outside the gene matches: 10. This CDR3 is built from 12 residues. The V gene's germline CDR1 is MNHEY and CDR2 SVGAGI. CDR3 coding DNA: TGTGCCAGCAGTTCTCTCGAGCGGGAACGATTCTTC. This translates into CASSSLERERFF.

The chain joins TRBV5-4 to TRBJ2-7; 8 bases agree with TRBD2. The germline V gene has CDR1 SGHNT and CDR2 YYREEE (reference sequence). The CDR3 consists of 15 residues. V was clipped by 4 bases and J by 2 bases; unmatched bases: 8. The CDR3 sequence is CASSPGLAVTYEQYF. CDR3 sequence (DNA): TGTGCCAGCAGCCCCGGACTAGCAGTAACCTACGAGCAGTACTTC.

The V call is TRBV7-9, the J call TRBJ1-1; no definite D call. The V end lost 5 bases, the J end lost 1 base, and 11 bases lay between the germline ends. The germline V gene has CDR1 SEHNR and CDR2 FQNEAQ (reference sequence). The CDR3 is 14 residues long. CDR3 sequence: CASSPTGGNTEAFF. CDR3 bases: TGTGCCAGCAGCCCGACTGGAGGGAACACTGAAGCTTTCTTT. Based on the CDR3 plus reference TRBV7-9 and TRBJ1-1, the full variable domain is DTGVSQNPRHKITKRGQNVTFRCDPISEHNRLYWYRQTLGQGPEFLTYFQNEAQLEKSRLLSDRFSAERPKGSFSTLEIQRTEQGDSAMYLCASSPTGGNTEAFFGQGTRLTVV.

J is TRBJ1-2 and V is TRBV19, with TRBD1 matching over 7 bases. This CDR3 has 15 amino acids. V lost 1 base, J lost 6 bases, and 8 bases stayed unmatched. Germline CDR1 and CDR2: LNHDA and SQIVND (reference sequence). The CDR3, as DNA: TGTGCCAGTAGTATAGGGTCCGGACAGGCAGATGGCTACACCTTC. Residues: CASSIGSGQADGYTF.

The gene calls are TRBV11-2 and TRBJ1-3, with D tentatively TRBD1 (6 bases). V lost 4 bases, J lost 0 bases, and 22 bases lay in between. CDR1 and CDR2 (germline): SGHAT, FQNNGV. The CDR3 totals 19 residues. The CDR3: CASSSTLTTGSISGNTIYF. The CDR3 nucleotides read TGTGCCAGCAGCTCGACACTAACTACAGGGTCCATCTCTGGAAACACCATATATTTT.

The CDR3 loop reads CASSLAPGEVGYTF. CDR3 DNA: TGCGCCAGCAGCTTGGCCCCCGGGGAGGTCGGCTACACCTTC. This sequence joins TRBV5-1 and TRBJ1-2; D is unresolved. The CDR3 runs to 14 residues. Germline assignment: CDR1 SGHRS and CDR2 YFSETQ. Trimming cost V 0 bases and J 8 bases, with 14 bases left between them.

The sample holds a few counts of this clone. The CDR3 bases are TGTGCCAGCAGCTTGGATGCGGGCCAAGAGACCCAGTACTTC. Translating it yields CASSLDAGQETQYF. The rearrangement uses TRBV5-5 and TRBJ2-5; weak D call: TRBD2 (5 bases). Trimming removed 0 bases at V and 1 base at J, with 7 bases between. Germline CDR1 reads SGHKS; CDR2 reads YYEKEE (reference sequence). The CDR3 has 14 amino acids. The complete variable domain, with remaining parts taken from reference TRBV5-5 and TRBJ2-5, reads DAGVTQSPTHLIKTRGQQVTLRCSPISGHKSVSWYQQVLGQGPQFIFQYYEKEERGRGNFPDRFSARQFPNYSSELNVNALLLGDSALYLCASSLDAGQETQYFGPGTRLLVL.

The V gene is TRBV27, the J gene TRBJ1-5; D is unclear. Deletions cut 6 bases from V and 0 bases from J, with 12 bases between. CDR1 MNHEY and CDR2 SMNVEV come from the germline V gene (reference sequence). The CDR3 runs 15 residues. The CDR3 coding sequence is TGTGCCAGCAGCCTGGATAATTATAGCAATCAGCCCCAGCATTTT. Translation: CASSLDNYSNQPQHF.

CDR3 DNA sequence: TGTGCCAGCAGCCTGAGGGCGTCCTACGAGCAGTACTTC. Its protein is CASSLRASYEQYF. The genes are TRBV7-2 and TRBJ2-7; a possible D gene is TRBD2 (5 bases). Trimming pared 5 bases from V and 1 base from J, leaving 9 bases between. Germline V gene sequence: CDR1 SGHTA, CDR2 FQGNSA. CDR3 length equals 13 residues.

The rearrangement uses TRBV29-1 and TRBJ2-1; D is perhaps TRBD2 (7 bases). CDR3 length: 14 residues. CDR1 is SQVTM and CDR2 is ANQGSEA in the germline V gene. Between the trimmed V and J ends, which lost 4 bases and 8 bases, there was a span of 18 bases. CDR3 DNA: TGCAGCGTTGTTCGGGGGGCAGGTTGGGATGAGCAGTTCTTC. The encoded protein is CSVVRGAGWDEQFF.

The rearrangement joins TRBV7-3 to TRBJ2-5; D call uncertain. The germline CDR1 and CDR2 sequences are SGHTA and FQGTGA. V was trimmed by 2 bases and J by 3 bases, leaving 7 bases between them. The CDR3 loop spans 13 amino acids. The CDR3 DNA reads TGTGCCAGCAGCTTAGACGTAGAAGAGACCCAGTACTTC. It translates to CASSLDVEETQYF.

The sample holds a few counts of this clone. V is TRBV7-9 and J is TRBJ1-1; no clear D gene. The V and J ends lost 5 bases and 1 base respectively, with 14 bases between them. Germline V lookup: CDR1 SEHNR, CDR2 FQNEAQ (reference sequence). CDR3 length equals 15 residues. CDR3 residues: CASSLIVGKNTEAFF. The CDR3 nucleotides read TGTGCCAGCAGCCTTATCGTCGGGAAGAACACTGAAGCTTTCTTT. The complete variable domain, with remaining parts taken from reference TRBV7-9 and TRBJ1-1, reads DTGVSQNPRHKITKRGQNVTFRCDPISEHNRLYWYRQTLGQGPEFLTYFQNEAQLEKSRLLSDRFSAERPKGSFSTLEIQRTEQGDSAMYLCASSLIVGKNTEAFFGQGTRLTVV.

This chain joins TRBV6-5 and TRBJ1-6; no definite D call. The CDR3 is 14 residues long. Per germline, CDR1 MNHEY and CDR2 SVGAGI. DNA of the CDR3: TGTGCTTCGAGGGAACCCTCCTATAATTCACCCCTCCACTTT. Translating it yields CASREPSYNSPLHF.

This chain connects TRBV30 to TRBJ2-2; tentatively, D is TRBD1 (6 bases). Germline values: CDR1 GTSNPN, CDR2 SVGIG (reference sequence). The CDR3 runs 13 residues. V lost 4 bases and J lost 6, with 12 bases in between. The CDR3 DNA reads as TGTGCCTGGAAACCTACAGGGTCCGGGGAGCTGTTTTTT. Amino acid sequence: CAWKPTGSGELFF.

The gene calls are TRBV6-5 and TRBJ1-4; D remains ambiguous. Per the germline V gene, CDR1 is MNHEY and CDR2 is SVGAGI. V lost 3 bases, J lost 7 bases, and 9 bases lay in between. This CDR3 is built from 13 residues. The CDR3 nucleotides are TGTGCCAGCAGTTATCAAAAGACTGAAAAACTGTTTTTT. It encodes CASSYQKTEKLFF.

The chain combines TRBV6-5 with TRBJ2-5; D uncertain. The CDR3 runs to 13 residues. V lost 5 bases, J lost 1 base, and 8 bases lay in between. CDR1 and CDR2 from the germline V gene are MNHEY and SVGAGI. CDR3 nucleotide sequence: TGTGCCAGCAGTCTAACCCTCCAAGAGACCCAGTACTTC. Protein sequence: CASSLTLQETQYF.

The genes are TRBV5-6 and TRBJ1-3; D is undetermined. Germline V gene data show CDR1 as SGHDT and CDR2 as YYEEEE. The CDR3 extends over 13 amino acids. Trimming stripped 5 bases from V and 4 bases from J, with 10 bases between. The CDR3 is CASRYIAGNTIYF. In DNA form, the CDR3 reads TGTGCCAGCAGGTACATCGCCGGAAACACCATATATTTT.

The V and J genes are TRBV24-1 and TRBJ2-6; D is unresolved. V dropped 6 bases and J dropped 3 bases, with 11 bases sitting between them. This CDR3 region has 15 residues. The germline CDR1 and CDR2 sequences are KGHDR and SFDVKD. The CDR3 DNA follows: TGTGCCACCAGTATGCATGGGGTTGGGGCCAACGTCCTGACTTTC. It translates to CATSMHGVGANVLTF.

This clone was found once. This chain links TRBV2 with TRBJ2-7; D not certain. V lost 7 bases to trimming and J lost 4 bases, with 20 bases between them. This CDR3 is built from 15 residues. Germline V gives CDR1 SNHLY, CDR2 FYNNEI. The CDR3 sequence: CASTPTAGRTYEQYF. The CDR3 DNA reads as TGTGCCAGCACACCAACAGCTGGTCGCACTTACGAGCAGTACTTC.